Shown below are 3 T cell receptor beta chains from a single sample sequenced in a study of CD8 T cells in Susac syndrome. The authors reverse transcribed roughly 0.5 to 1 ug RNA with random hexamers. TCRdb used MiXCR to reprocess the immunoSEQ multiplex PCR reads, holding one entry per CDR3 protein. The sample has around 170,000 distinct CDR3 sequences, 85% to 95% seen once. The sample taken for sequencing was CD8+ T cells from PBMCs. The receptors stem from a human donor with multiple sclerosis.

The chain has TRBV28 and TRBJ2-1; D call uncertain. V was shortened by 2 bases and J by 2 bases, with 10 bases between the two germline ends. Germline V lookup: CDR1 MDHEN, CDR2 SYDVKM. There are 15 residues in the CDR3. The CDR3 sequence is CASSLGEEPYNEQFF. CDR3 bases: TGTGCCAGCAGTTTAGGAGAGGAGCCCTACAATGAGCAGTTCTTC.

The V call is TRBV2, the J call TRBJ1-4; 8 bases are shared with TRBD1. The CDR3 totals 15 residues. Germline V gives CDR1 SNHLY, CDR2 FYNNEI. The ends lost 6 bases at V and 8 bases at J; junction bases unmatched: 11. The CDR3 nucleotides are TGTGCCAGCAGCCATGGACAGGGAGGTCGGGAAAAACTGTTTTTT. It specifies CASSHGQGGREKLFF.

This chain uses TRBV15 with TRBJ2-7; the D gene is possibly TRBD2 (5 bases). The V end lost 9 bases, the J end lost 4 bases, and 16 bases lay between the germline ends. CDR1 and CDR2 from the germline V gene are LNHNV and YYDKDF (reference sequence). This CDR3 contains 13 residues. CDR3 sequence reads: CATQDSMTYEQYF. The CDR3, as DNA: TGTGCCACTCAGGACTCTATGACTTACGAGCAGTACTTC.